These 16 T cell receptor beta chains were all obtained from the same sample, sequenced in a study of spatial heterogeneity in lung cancer. TCRdb independently ran MiXCR on the 5' RACE reads; one entry per CDR3 protein. The table has 40,000 to 50,000 distinct CDR3 sequences, 10% to 13% seen once; the top ten hold 17%. The time point denotes: blood at routine non-recurrence follow-up after resection. The sample in question was PBMCs, obtained at follow-up. These receptors were collected from a female donor with early-stage non-small cell lung cancer.

This chain joins TRBV6-1 and TRBJ2-5; no reliable D call. The CDR3 spans 15 residues. From germline, CDR1 is MNHNS and CDR2 SASEGT. The V end lost 0 bases, the J end lost 1 base, and 9 bases lay between the germline ends. CDR3 DNA: TGTGCCAGCAGTGAAGCTCCAGCCTCCCAAGAGACCCAGTACTTC. Translation: CASSEAPASQETQYF.

CDR3 nucleotides: TGTGCCAGCAGTTCCGACAGGGGGGGACGGCATGGCTACACCTTC. This codes for CASSSDRGGRHGYTF. J is TRBJ1-2 and V is TRBV28, with TRBD1 matching over 9 bases. There are 15 residues in the CDR3. With 4 bases clipped from V and 6 bases from J, the junction kept 9 bases outside the gene matches. Germline V CDR1 and CDR2: MDHEN, SYDVKM.

The chain joins TRBV20-1 to TRBJ2-2, with TRBD2 as a possible D gene (6 bases). V shed 0 bases and J shed 1 base, with 9 bases lying between them. Germline lookup yields CDR1 DFQATT and CDR2 SNEGSKA (reference sequence). The length of the CDR3 is 15 residues. CDR3: CSAREVGGNTGELFF. The CDR3 DNA follows: TGCAGTGCTAGAGAAGTCGGGGGGAACACCGGGGAGCTGTTTTTT.

This clonotype was seen at least ten times. V and J are TRBV3-1 and TRBJ1-6; D not resolved. Germline V CDR1 and CDR2: LGHDT, YNNKEL (reference sequence). Trimming pared 2 bases from V and 9 bases from J, leaving 14 bases between. CDR3 length: 15 amino acids. The CDR3 here is CASSQRTAGGSPLHF. As DNA, the CDR3 is TGTGCCAGCAGCCAACGGACGGCAGGTGGTTCACCCCTCCACTTT.

This sequence joins TRBV29-1 and TRBJ2-5; D might be TRBD1 (6 bases). Germline V gene sequence: CDR1 SQVTM, CDR2 ANQGSEA. Deletions cut 6 bases from V and 2 bases from J, with 13 bases between. The CDR3 is made up of 13 amino acids. CDR3: CSVIPGAQETQYF. The CDR3 region has the DNA TGCAGCGTGATCCCAGGGGCTCAAGAGACCCAGTACTTC.

This clonotype was counted ten times or more. The genes are TRBV5-1 and TRBJ1-1; D remains unclear. This CDR3 spans 13 amino acids. Trimming left V 0 bases short and J 2 bases short, with 5 bases between. Germline CDR1 SGHRS, CDR2 YFSETQ. The CDR3 sequence: CASSLETNTEAFF. The CDR3 DNA reads as TGCGCCAGCAGCTTGGAAACTAACACTGAAGCTTTCTTT.

This clonotype showed up many times. CDR3 residues: CSAASGGATDTQYF. CDR3 nucleotide sequence: TGCAGTGCGGCTAGCGGGGGGGCCACAGATACGCAGTATTTT. This chain joins TRBV20-1 and TRBJ2-3; TRBD2 matches 12 bases. CDR3 size: 14 residues. CDR1 and CDR2 (germline): DFQATT, SNEGSKA (reference sequence). The J segment lost 2 bases and the V segment lost 6 bases, leaving 3 bases of the junction unmatched.

This CDR3 is CSASLAGVAQYF. The CDR3 DNA reads TGCAGTGCCTCCCTTGCGGGGGTGGCCCAGTACTTC. The V and J genes are TRBV20-1 and TRBJ2-5; 7 nucleotides agree with TRBD2. Germline V gives CDR1 DFQATT, CDR2 SNEGSKA (reference sequence). This CDR3 is built from 12 residues. V lost 6 bases and J lost 9; bases outside the gene matches: 10.

This clonotype occurred many times. The chain recombines TRBV7-8 with TRBJ1-1; D is perhaps TRBD1 (5 bases). This CDR3 has 12 amino acids. Between the trimmed V and J ends, which lost 6 bases and 6 bases, there was a span of 11 bases. Germline CDR1 and CDR2: SGHVS and FQNEAQ. The DNA of the CDR3 is TGTGCCAGCAGTACAGGAGGGCCTGAAGCTTTCTTT. It encodes CASSTGGPEAFF.

This clonotype has at least ten counts. The chain carries TRBV10-3 and TRBJ2-1, with D possibly being TRBD1 (6 bases). Germline CDR1 is ENHRY and CDR2 is SYGVKD. V gave up 1 base and J gave up 5 bases, with 15 bases separating them. The CDR3 covers 16 residues. This CDR3 is CAISELPGTLNNEQFF. The CDR3 DNA sequence: TGTGCCATCAGTGAGTTGCCCGGGACACTCAACAATGAGCAGTTCTTC.

This sequence joins TRBV20-1 and TRBJ1-2, with D maybe TRBD1 (6 bases). CDR1 is DFQATT, CDR2 SNEGSKA, per germline (reference sequence). V lost 1 base, J lost 4 bases, and 16 bases lay in between. The CDR3 length is 15 residues. The DNA of the CDR3 is TGCAGTGCTAGAGTTGCGGGACACCTAGGCTATGGCTACACCTTC. Its protein is CSARVAGHLGYGYTF.

This clonotype was counted many times. In nucleotides, the CDR3 is TGTGCCAGCAGTTTAGCCTCTGGGGGCCGCTATCAGCCCCAGCATTTT. Its translation is CASSLASGGRYQPQHF. This rearrangement joins TRBV12-3 or TRBV12-4 to TRBJ1-5; a weak D match, TRBD1 (6 bases). V shed 0 bases and J shed 5 bases, with 14 bases lying between them. This CDR3 is built from 16 residues.

The chain recombines TRBV20-1 with TRBJ2-7; tentatively, D is TRBD1 (5 bases). The CDR3 is made up of 13 amino acids. V lost 1 base and J lost 3, with 10 bases in between. The germline gives CDR1 DFQATT, CDR2 SNEGSKA (reference sequence). The CDR3 DNA is TGCAGTGCTAGAGGGGCAGGGATCTACGAGCAGTACTTC. Translation gives CSARGAGIYEQYF.

The rearrangement joins TRBV20-1 to TRBJ1-1, with D perhaps matching TRBD1 (5 bases). Germline CDR1 DFQATT, CDR2 SNEGSKA (reference sequence). The CDR3 loop spans 11 amino acids. The CDR3 nucleotides are TGCAAACCGGGGCGAAGCACTGAAGCTTTCTTT. Translating gives CKPGRSTEAFF.

This clonotype was picked up many times. The chain employs TRBV7-8 and TRBJ2-5; D not certain. The V end was cut by 5 bases, the J end by 1 base, with 2 bases between. CDR3 length: 11 residues. Germline V gene lookup returns CDR1 SGHVS and CDR2 FQNEAQ. The CDR3 here is CASSVQETQYF. CDR3 coding DNA: TGTGCCAGCAGCGTCCAAGAGACCCAGTACTTC.

The gene calls are TRBV5-1 and TRBJ2-3; 8 bases align to TRBD1. V gave up 4 bases and J gave up 4 bases; unmatched junction bases: 5. CDR3 size: 14 residues. Germline V lookup: CDR1 SGHRS, CDR2 YFSETQ. The CDR3 DNA sequence: TGCGCCAGCAGCCTGACAGGGGAGCCAGATACGCAGTATTTT. This codes for CASSLTGEPDTQYF. Complete variable domain (other parts from reference TRBV5-1 and TRBJ2-3): KAGVTQTPRYLIKTRGQQVTLSCSPISGHRSVSWYQQTPGQGLQFLFEYFSETQRNKGNFPGRFSGRQFSNSRSEMNVSTLELGDSALYLCASSLTGEPDTQYFGPGTRLTVL.